These 24 T cell receptor beta chains came from one sample sequenced in a study of cytomegalovirus exposure and HLA in healthy donors. Sequencing was performed with immunoSEQ multiplex PCR; in TCRdb, only in-frame clones are kept and a portion is missing. The sample lists about 71,000 clones, about 95% occurring once. What was sequenced was PBMCs. All receptors derive from a woman aged 18-29 years in good health and CMV-seronegative.

This clone was counted a single time. V gene TRBV18 combines with J gene TRBJ2-5; no clear D. Germline values: CDR1 KGHSH, CDR2 LQKENI. V dropped 3 bases and J dropped 2 bases, with 10 bases sitting between them. CDR3 length: 14 amino acids. CDR3 protein: CASSPQAGQETQYF. The CDR3 DNA is TGTGCCAGCTCACCGCAGGCCGGTCAAGAGACCCAGTACTTC.

V is TRBV28 and J is TRBJ1-2; 8 bases line up with TRBD1. The CDR3 consists of 18 residues. Losses at the gene ends were 5 bases for V and 2 bases for J; bases not matched to a gene: 16. Germline-derived CDR1 and CDR2 are MDHEN and SYDVKM. CDR3 DNA sequence: TGTGCCAGCAGTGCCCCAGGGGGCGCTCCATCAAACAACTATGGCTACACCTTC. This codes for CASSAPGGAPSNNYGYTF.

This clone was seen a single time. This rearrangement joins TRBV4-1 to TRBJ2-3; D uncertain. The germline V gene has CDR1 MGHRA and CDR2 YSYEKL. This CDR3 has 14 residues. Trimming cost V 4 bases and J 1 base, with 9 bases left between them. The CDR3 loop is CASSPHGGTDTQYF. The CDR3 nucleotides are TGCGCCAGCAGCCCCCACGGAGGCACAGATACGCAGTATTTT.

This chain joins TRBV5-1 and TRBJ1-2; D perhaps matches TRBD1 (6 bases). Trimming took off 4 bases at V and 4 bases at J, with 14 bases between the two ends. CDR3 size: 14 residues. In germline, CDR1 is SGHRS, CDR2 YFSETQ. The CDR3 sequence is CASSLPGGSYGYTF. For the CDR3, the DNA is TGCGCCAGCAGCCTCCCGGGGGGCTCCTATGGCTACACCTTC.

V gene TRBV29-1 combines with J gene TRBJ1-1; D is uncertain. The germline V and J ends were trimmed by 5 bases and 7 bases, with 11 bases remaining between them. CDR1 and CDR2 (germline): SQVTM, ANQGSEA. This CDR3 is 11 amino acids long. CDR3 sequence reads: CSVRGNIEAFF. In nucleotides, the CDR3 is TGCAGCGTTCGGGGAAATATTGAAGCTTTCTTT. Variable domain in full (rest from reference TRBV29-1 and TRBJ1-1): SAVISQKPSRDICQRGTSLTIQCQVDSQVTMMFWYRQQPGQSLTLIATANQGSEATYESGFVIDKFPISRPNLTFSTLTVSNMSPEDSSIYLCSVRGNIEAFFGQGTRLTVV.

The rearrangement uses TRBV2 and TRBJ1-1; 8 positions agree with TRBD1. This CDR3 region has 13 residues. Germline V CDR1 and CDR2: SNHLY, FYNNEI. V shed 5 bases and J 5 bases; nucleotides not matched to a gene: 4. This CDR3 is CASSKDRETEAFF. The CDR3, as DNA: TGTGCCAGCAGTAAGGACAGGGAGACTGAAGCTTTCTTT.

The V call is TRBV7-2, the J call TRBJ2-7; 8 positions match TRBD1. The trim removed 4 bases at V and 2 bases at J, leaving 10 bases unmatched. Germline-derived CDR1 and CDR2 are SGHTA and FQGNSA. The CDR3 runs 16 residues. The CDR3 protein is CASSSAGQAFTYEQYF. CDR3 bases: TGTGCCAGCAGCTCGGCGGGACAGGCGTTTACCTACGAGCAGTACTTC.

The chain links TRBV18 to TRBJ1-1, with a weak D call TRBD1 (6 bases). Trimming shortened V by 6 bases and J by 4 bases, and 12 bases separated the two germline ends. The CDR3 consists of 13 residues. Per the germline V gene, CDR1 is KGHSH and CDR2 is LQKENI. Here the CDR3 DNA reads TGTGCCAGCTCCCCGGCCAGGGGCACTGAAGCTTTCTTT. This translates into CASSPARGTEAFF.

The V and J genes are TRBV27 and TRBJ2-5; D might be TRBD1 (5 bases). The V end was cut by 6 bases, the J end by 2 bases, with 16 bases between. In germline, CDR1 is MNHEY, CDR2 SMNVEV (reference sequence). This CDR3 comprises 15 residues. CDR3 nucleotides: TGTGCCAGCAGAGGATCTGGGGCAGAACAAGAGACCCAGTACTTC. Protein: CASRGSGAEQETQYF.

The chain links TRBV4-3 to TRBJ2-7; D possibly corresponds to TRBD1 (6 bases). CDR3 length: 15 residues. The V and J ends lost 1 base and 4 bases respectively, with 14 bases between them. Germline V lookup: CDR1 LGHNA, CDR2 YSLEER. The CDR3: CASSQGLVGAYEQYF. The CDR3 region has the DNA TGCGCCAGCAGCCAAGGGCTGGTGGGGGCTTACGAGCAGTACTTC.

The chain is built from TRBV4-1 and TRBJ2-5, with TRBD2 matching over 7 bases. With V trimmed by 3 bases and J by 1 base, 8 bases remained unmatched. CDR1 is MGHRA and CDR2 is YSYEKL in the germline V gene. The CDR3 runs to 16 residues. CDR3 residues: CASSHGLADSQETQYF. In DNA, the CDR3 is TGCGCCAGCAGCCATGGCCTAGCGGACTCCCAAGAGACCCAGTACTTC.

This clone was recorded once. This sample includes further DNA sequences coding for the same CDR3. This chain uses TRBV19 with TRBJ1-2; 7 bases fit TRBD1. The CDR3 consists of 11 residues. V trimming: 9 bases; J trimming: 8 bases; junction bases outside the gene matches: 6. Germline V lookup: CDR1 LNHDA, CDR2 SQIVND (reference sequence). CDR3 coding DNA: TGTGCCAGCAGACAGGGTAGCGGCTACACCTTC. The encoded protein is CASRQGSGYTF.

This chain uses TRBV6-5 with TRBJ1-1; D might be TRBD1 (5 bases). This CDR3 is built from 12 residues. The germline gives CDR1 MNHEY, CDR2 SVGAGI. The ends were cut back, 6 bases at V and 6 bases at J, with 11 bases in the middle. The CDR3 coding sequence is TGTGCCAGCAGGGGGGACTTCGCTGAAGCTTTCTTT. Translating gives CASRGDFAEAFF.

The genes are TRBV27 and TRBJ2-1; TRBD1 agrees at 9 bases. Losses at the gene ends were 4 bases for V and 8 bases for J; bases not matched to a gene: 9. CDR1 MNHEY and CDR2 SMNVEV come from the germline V gene (reference sequence). CDR3 size: 15 residues. The CDR3 spells CASSSGTGQFHEQFF. CDR3 sequence (DNA): TGTGCCAGCAGTTCCGGGACAGGGCAGTTCCATGAGCAGTTCTTC.

The CDR3 sequence: CASSLGAGKDDEQFF. DNA of the CDR3: TGTGCCAGCAGCTTAGGGGCAGGGAAGGACGATGAGCAGTTCTTC. This sequence joins TRBV7-2 and TRBJ2-1; tentative D call: TRBD1 (5 bases). The CDR3 sequence is 15 residues long. V dropped 1 base and J dropped 8 bases, with 15 bases sitting between them. Germline-derived CDR1 and CDR2 are SGHTA and FQGNSA.

The gene calls are TRBV5-5 and TRBJ1-3, with 8 bases identical to TRBD1. V was pared by 0 bases and J by 8 bases, with 7 bases of the junction left unmatched. Germline V CDR1 and CDR2: SGHKS, YYEKEE (reference sequence). This CDR3 comprises 15 residues. In DNA, the CDR3 is TGTGCCAGCAGCTTGGAGGCAGGGGGCAGGGACACCATATATTTT. It yields the protein CASSLEAGGRDTIYF.

Comment on this clone: The junction shows a germline mismatch at one end, possibly a read error. V and J are TRBV5-4 and TRBJ2-5, with 9 bases fitting TRBD1. The CDR3 sequence is 15 residues long. The germline CDR1 and CDR2 sequences are SGHNT and YYREEE (reference sequence). The CDR3 loop is CASSLQGQGQGTQYF. The CDR3 DNA reads as TGTGCCAGCAGCTTGCAGGGACAGGGCCAAGGGACCCAGTACTTC.

V gene TRBV6-5 combines with J gene TRBJ2-2; no firm D call. V lost 3 bases to trimming and J lost 5 bases, with 7 bases between them. The CDR3 is made up of 13 amino acids. Germline V gives CDR1 MNHEY, CDR2 SVGAGI. The CDR3 DNA is TGTGCCAGCAGTTATATTACTACCGGGGAGCTGTTTTTT. It is translated as CASSYITTGELFF.

The V gene is TRBV5-1, the J gene TRBJ1-1; D is ambiguous. V was shortened by 0 bases and J by 2 bases, with 11 bases between the two germline ends. The germline gives CDR1 SGHRS, CDR2 YFSETQ. The CDR3 runs to 15 residues. This CDR3 reads CASSLAGSGNTEAFF. In nucleotides, the CDR3 is TGCGCCAGCAGCTTGGCCGGGTCGGGAAACACTGAAGCTTTCTTT.

This chain joins TRBV6-6 and TRBJ2-3; 9 bases fit TRBD2. CDR3 length: 15 amino acids. The V segment lost 6 bases and the J segment 6 bases; nucleotides outside the gene matches: 10. CDR1 and CDR2 (germline): MNHNY, SVGAGI (reference sequence). The CDR3 sequence is CASRVAGAPQDTQYF. The CDR3, as DNA: TGTGCCAGCAGGGTAGCGGGGGCACCACAGGATACGCAGTATTTT.

The chain recombines TRBV27 with TRBJ1-4; D is ambiguous. This CDR3 contains 18 residues. CDR1 MNHEY and CDR2 SMNVEV come from the germline V gene (reference sequence). Trimming left V 3 bases short and J 0 bases short, with 17 bases between. The CDR3 DNA is TGTGCCAGCAGTTTGGGGTTCCGGGGAGTTGCAACTAATGAAAAACTGTTTTTT. Its protein product is CASSLGFRGVATNEKLFF.

The CDR3 nucleotides read TGTGCCAGCAGCATAAAGCTAAACACTGAAGCTTTCTTT. This translates into CASSIKLNTEAFF. V gene TRBV7-3 combines with J gene TRBJ1-1; D uncertain. Trimming took off 5 bases at V and 2 bases at J, with 9 bases between the two ends. This CDR3 has 13 amino acids. Germline CDR1 reads SGHTA; CDR2 reads FQGTGA. Full variable domain (missing parts from reference TRBV7-3 and TRBJ1-1): GAGVSQTPSNKVTEKGKYVELRCDPISGHTALYWYRQSLGQGPEFLIYFQGTGAADDSGLPNDRFFAVRPEGSVSTLKIQRTERGDSAVYLCASSIKLNTEAFFGQGTRLTVV.

This clone was seen only a few times. This rearrangement joins TRBV2 to TRBJ2-7, with a weak D call TRBD2 (6 bases). CDR1 SNHLY and CDR2 FYNNEI come from the germline V gene. V gave up 6 bases and J gave up 7 bases, with 13 bases separating them. The CDR3 spans 12 residues. The CDR3 here is CASRRLVGEQYF. In DNA, the CDR3 is TGTGCCAGCAGAAGACTAGTGGGGGAGCAGTACTTC.

The chain recombines TRBV2 with TRBJ2-4; no reliable D call. V lost 3 bases to trimming and J lost 7 bases, with 7 bases between them. CDR1 and CDR2 (germline): SNHLY, FYNNEI. The CDR3 extends over 12 amino acids. DNA of the CDR3: TGTGCCAGCAGTGACCCTACGAACATTCAGTACTTC. Protein: CASSDPTNIQYF.